These 7 T cell receptor beta chains were all obtained from the same sample, sequenced in a study of blood T cell repertoires in COVID-19. TCRdb keeps only in-frame clones here, not all; method: immunoSEQ multiplex PCR. The sample has 31,000 or so clones; almost 90% are singletons. The sequencing input was peripheral blood. All receptors come from a man in his fifties or sixties with active COVID-19.

V is TRBV7-8 and J is TRBJ1-1; 8 bases fit TRBD1. The V gene's germline CDR1 is SGHVS and CDR2 FQNEAQ. This CDR3 spans 15 amino acids. With 6 bases clipped from V and 3 bases from J, the junction kept 9 bases outside the gene matches. The CDR3 sequence is CASSSAGTGYTEAFF. CDR3 coding DNA: TGTGCCAGCAGTTCCGCCGGGACAGGCTACACTGAAGCTTTCTTT. Together with reference TRBV7-8 and TRBJ1-1, the CDR3 gives the full variable domain: GAGVSQSPRYKVAKRGQDVALRCDPISGHVSLFWYQQALGQGPEFLTYFQNEAQLDKSGLPSDRFFAERPEGSVSTLKIQRTQQEDSAVYLCASSSAGTGYTEAFFGQGTRLTVV.

The rearrangement joins TRBV7-2 to TRBJ2-3, with 10 bases lining up with TRBD2. The CDR3 spans 15 residues. From germline, CDR1 is SGHTA and CDR2 FQGNSA. J lost 5 bases, V lost 9 bases, and 11 bases had no gene match. The CDR3 DNA reads as TGTGCCAGTGGGTCGAGGACTAGCGGTTTAGATACGCAGTATTTT. Encoded protein: CASGSRTSGLDTQYF. The full variable domain, with the rest looked up from reference TRBV7-2 and TRBJ2-3, is GAGVSQSPSNKVTEKGKDVELRCDPISGHTALYWYRQSLGQGLEFLIYFQGNSAPDKSGLPSDRFSAERTGGSVSTLTIQRTQQEDSAVYLCASGSRTSGLDTQYFGPGTRLTVL.

This chain joins TRBV6-2 or TRBV6-3 and TRBJ2-1, with 7 bases aligning to TRBD2. The CDR3 totals 15 residues. The V segment lost 2 bases and the J segment 1 base; nucleotides outside the gene matches: 2. Germline V CDR1 and CDR2: MNHEY, SVGEGT. This CDR3 is CASSYRLASYNEQFF. Here the CDR3 DNA reads TGTGCCAGCAGTTACAGACTAGCATCCTACAATGAGCAGTTCTTC.

V is TRBV27 and J is TRBJ2-3; 8 bases agree with TRBD1. CDR1 and CDR2 from the germline V gene are MNHEY and SMNVEV (reference sequence). The V gene end was trimmed by 7 bases and the J gene end by 1 base; junction bases not matched to a gene: 4. This CDR3 spans 14 amino acids. The CDR3 DNA reads as TGTGCCAGCACGGACAGGGCGGGCACAGATACGCAGTATTTT. Protein sequence: CASTDRAGTDTQYF.

V usage is TRBV11-2 and J usage is TRBJ2-7; 7 nucleotides line up with TRBD2. The CDR3 spans 13 residues. The germline V gene encodes CDR1 SGHAT and CDR2 FQNNGV. The J segment lost 4 bases and the V segment lost 11 bases, leaving 11 bases of the junction unmatched. In DNA form, the CDR3 reads TGTGCCGGACGGACGGCGGGGGATTACGAGCAGTACTTC. It is translated as CAGRTAGDYEQYF.

The rearrangement links TRBV4-2 to TRBJ2-3, with TRBD2 as a possible D gene (6 bases). Germline V gene lookup returns CDR1 LGHNA and CDR2 YNFKEQ. The CDR3 is 14 residues long. V was cut by 4 bases and J by 3 bases, with 11 bases left in between. The CDR3 spells CASSRDSLTDTQYF. The DNA of the CDR3 is TGTGCCAGCAGCCGGGACTCCTTAACAGATACGCAGTATTTT.

This chain connects TRBV24-1 to TRBJ2-1; 8 bases agree with TRBD2. Trimming removed 5 bases from V and 10 bases from J; junction bases left unmatched: 3. There are 12 residues in the CDR3. Germline V gene lookup returns CDR1 KGHDR and CDR2 SFDVKD. In DNA form, the CDR3 reads TGTGCCACCAGTGTAGCGGGGCGGGAGCAGTTCTTC. Residues: CATSVAGREQFF.